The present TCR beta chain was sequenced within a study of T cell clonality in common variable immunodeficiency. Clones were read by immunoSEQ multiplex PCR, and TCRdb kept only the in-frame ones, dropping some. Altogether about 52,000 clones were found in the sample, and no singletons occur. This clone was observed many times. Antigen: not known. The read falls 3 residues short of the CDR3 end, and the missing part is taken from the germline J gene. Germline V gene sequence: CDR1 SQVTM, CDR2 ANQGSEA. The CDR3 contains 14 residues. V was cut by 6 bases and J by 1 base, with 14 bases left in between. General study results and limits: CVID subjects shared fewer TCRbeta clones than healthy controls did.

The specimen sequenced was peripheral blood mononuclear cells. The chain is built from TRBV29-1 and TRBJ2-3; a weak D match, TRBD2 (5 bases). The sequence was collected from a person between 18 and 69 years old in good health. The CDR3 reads CSVTDSTGTDTQYF. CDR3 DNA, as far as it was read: TGCAGCGTCACGGACTCAACCGGCACAGATACG.